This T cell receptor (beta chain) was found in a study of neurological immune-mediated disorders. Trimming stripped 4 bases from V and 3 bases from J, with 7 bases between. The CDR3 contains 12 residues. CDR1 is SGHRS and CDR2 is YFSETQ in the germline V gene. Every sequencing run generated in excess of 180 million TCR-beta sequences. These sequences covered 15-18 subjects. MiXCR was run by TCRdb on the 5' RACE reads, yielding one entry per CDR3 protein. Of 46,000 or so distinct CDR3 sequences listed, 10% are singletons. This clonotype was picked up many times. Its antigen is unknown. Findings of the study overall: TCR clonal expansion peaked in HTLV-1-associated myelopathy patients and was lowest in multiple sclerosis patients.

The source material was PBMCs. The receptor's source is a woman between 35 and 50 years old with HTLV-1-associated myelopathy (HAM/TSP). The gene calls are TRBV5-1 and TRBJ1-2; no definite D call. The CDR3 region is CASSARDYGYTF. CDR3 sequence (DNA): TGCGCCAGCAGCGCTAGGGACTATGGCTACACCTTC.